The 32 T cell receptor beta chains reported below all come from one sample, sequenced in a study of cytotoxic CD8 clonotypes in ibrutinib-treated CLL. Profiling relied on immunoSEQ multiplex PCR, and the TCRdb table lists in-frame clones only, not all of them. This table has roughly 70,000 clones, approximately 90% appearing once. The sequences come from PBMCs, collected after 12 months of ibrutinib treatment. These receptors all stem from a human donor with chronic lymphocytic leukemia.

The gene calls are TRBV5-1 and TRBJ1-4; the D gene is possibly TRBD1 (6 bases). V was clipped by 4 bases and J by 3 bases, with 10 bases between them. The CDR3 consists of 14 residues. Germline V gives CDR1 SGHRS, CDR2 YFSETQ. CDR3 bases: TGCGCCAGCAGCCTCGGGGGGCCTAATGAAAAACTGTTTTTT. It specifies CASSLGGPNEKLFF.

This clone was picked up one time. The chain joins TRBV18 to TRBJ2-7; D ambiguous. Per germline, CDR1 KGHSH and CDR2 LQKENI. The CDR3 extends over 12 amino acids. The germline V and J ends were trimmed by 8 bases and 2 bases, with 10 bases remaining between them. In DNA, the CDR3 is TGTGCCAGCGCAGACCGAACCTACGAGCAGTACTTC. Translating it yields CASADRTYEQYF.

This chain uses TRBV5-8 with TRBJ2-7; D gene uncertain. V was trimmed by 3 bases and J by 2 bases, leaving 15 bases between them. The CDR3 runs 15 residues. Germline CDR1 is SGHTS and CDR2 is YDEGEE. The CDR3 here is CASSWGRMGTYEQYF. The CDR3 nucleotides are TGTGCCAGCAGCTGGGGTAGGATGGGTACCTACGAGCAGTACTTC.

CDR3 sequence reads: CASRAGQGNTEAFF. The CDR3 nucleotides read TGCGCCAGCAGGGCGGGACAGGGGAACACTGAAGCTTTCTTT. The J gene is TRBJ1-1, the V gene TRBV5-1, with 9 bases aligning to TRBD1. The J segment lost 1 base and the V segment lost 5 bases, leaving 3 bases of the junction unmatched. In germline, CDR1 is SGHRS, CDR2 YFSETQ. The CDR3 consists of 14 residues. The full variable domain, its missing parts supplied by reference TRBV5-1 and TRBJ1-1, is KAGVTQTPRYLIKTRGQQVTLSCSPISGHRSVSWYQQTPGQGLQFLFEYFSETQRNKGNFPGRFSGRQFSNSRSEMNVSTLELGDSALYLCASRAGQGNTEAFFGQGTRLTVV.

V and J are TRBV5-1 and TRBJ1-5; D ambiguous. This CDR3 comprises 13 residues. CDR1 is SGHRS and CDR2 is YFSETQ in the germline V gene. Trimming took 4 bases from V and 7 from J, leaving 12 bases between them. CDR3 in DNA: TGCGCCAGCAGCCCCGAGGGCGGGCAGCCCCAGCATTTT. This encodes CASSPEGGQPQHF.

The chain has TRBV5-1 and TRBJ2-1, with 9 bases that match TRBD1. CDR1 is SGHRS and CDR2 is YFSETQ in the germline V gene. The CDR3 sequence is 19 residues long. V was clipped by 4 bases and J by 0 bases; unmatched bases: 14. The CDR3 nucleotides are TGCGCCAGCAGCAAGTGGACAGGGGACACCTTAAACTCCTACAATGAGCAGTTCTTC. Amino acids: CASSKWTGDTLNSYNEQFF.

The chain joins TRBV23-1 to TRBJ1-5; D is perhaps TRBD1 (6 bases). TRBV23-1 is an open reading frame, and its role is uncertain. This CDR3 has 15 residues. Between the trimmed V and J ends, which lost 0 bases and 2 bases, there was a span of 8 bases. The CDR3 DNA is TGCGCCAGCAGTCAATCGGACAGAGGCAATCAGCCCCAGCATTTT. It codes for CASSQSDRGNQPQHF.

The chain carries TRBV19 and TRBJ1-1, with D perhaps TRBD1 (6 bases). Germline V gene lookup returns CDR1 LNHDA and CDR2 SQIVND (reference sequence). This CDR3 contains 17 residues. Trimming took off 0 bases at V and 0 bases at J, with 14 bases between the two ends. The CDR3 loop reads CASSIDNRYRVNTEAFF. For the CDR3, the DNA is TGTGCCAGTAGTATAGATAATCGGTACAGGGTGAACACTGAAGCTTTCTTT.

This chain joins TRBV5-1 and TRBJ2-7; 7 nucleotides match TRBD1. Germline assignment: CDR1 SGHRS and CDR2 YFSETQ. The CDR3 totals 13 residues. V was pared by 1 base and J by 4 bases, with 2 bases of the junction left unmatched. The CDR3 spells CASSLTGAYEQYF. CDR3 in DNA: TGCGCCAGCAGCTTGACAGGGGCATACGAGCAGTACTTC. Full variable domain (rest looked up from reference TRBV5-1 and TRBJ2-7): KAGVTQTPRYLIKTRGQQVTLSCSPISGHRSVSWYQQTPGQGLQFLFEYFSETQRNKGNFPGRFSGRQFSNSRSEMNVSTLELGDSALYLCASSLTGAYEQYFGPGTRLTVT.

This chain uses TRBV12-5 with TRBJ1-2; the D is unclear. This CDR3 has 14 amino acids. Deletions cut 0 bases from V and 2 bases from J, with 7 bases between. CDR1 and CDR2 (germline): LGHNT, FRNRAP. CDR3 in amino acids: CASGLVETNYGYTF. The CDR3 nucleotides are TGTGCTAGTGGTTTGGTAGAGACAAACTATGGCTACACCTTC. The whole variable domain, remainder taken from reference TRBV12-5 and TRBJ1-2, is DARVTQTPRHKVTEMGQEVTMRCQPILGHNTVFWYRQTMMQGLELLAYFRNRAPLDDSGMPKDRFSAEMPDATLATLKIQPSEPRDSAVYFCASGLVETNYGYTFGSGTRLTVV.

The chain joins TRBV28 to TRBJ2-1, with 7 bases lining up with TRBD2. CDR3 length: 16 residues. Germline V CDR1 and CDR2: MDHEN, SYDVKM. V lost 5 bases, J lost 0 bases, and 7 bases stayed unmatched. The chain's CDR3 is CASSILASGSYNEQFF. In DNA, the CDR3 is TGTGCCAGCAGTATCCTCGCTAGCGGCTCCTACAATGAGCAGTTCTTC.

The chain links TRBV27 to TRBJ2-6, with D perhaps matching TRBD1 (6 bases). Germline CDR1 is MNHEY and CDR2 is SMNVEV (reference sequence). The CDR3 is made up of 19 amino acids. Trimming cost V 4 bases and J 2 bases, with 21 bases left between them. The chain's CDR3 is CASSSPSGDWETGANVLTF. The CDR3 region has the DNA TGTGCCAGCAGTTCCCCGTCAGGGGATTGGGAGACTGGGGCCAACGTCCTGACTTTC.

The rearrangement links TRBV28 to TRBJ2-3, with D perhaps TRBD2 (6 bases). Trimming cost V 5 bases and J 0 bases, with 9 bases left between them. The germline gives CDR1 MDHEN, CDR2 SYDVKM. The CDR3 extends over 14 amino acids. CDR3 protein: CASSNSGSTDTQYF. The CDR3 DNA follows: TGTGCCAGCAGTAATAGCGGAAGCACAGATACGCAGTATTTT.

This clone occurred once. For the CDR3, the DNA is TGTGCCAGCAGAGTCCTGTTGGAGAACACTGAAGCTTTCTTT. Protein sequence: CASRVLLENTEAFF. The V gene is TRBV6-6, the J gene TRBJ1-1; D is unresolved. Germline-derived CDR1 and CDR2 are MNHNY and SVGAGI (reference sequence). The CDR3 sequence is 14 residues long. The V end lost 6 bases, the J end lost 1 base, and 12 bases lay between the germline ends.

The chain employs TRBV28 and TRBJ2-6; 7 nucleotides align to TRBD1. Germline trimming cut 11 bases from V and 1 base from J; bases unmatched to any gene: 11. Germline V gene sequence: CDR1 MDHEN, CDR2 SYDVKM. This CDR3 has 16 residues. The CDR3 sequence: CALGIGGTSGANVLTF. The CDR3 DNA follows: TGTGCCCTGGGTATAGGGGGCACTTCTGGGGCCAACGTCCTGACTTTC.

The V call is TRBV27, the J call TRBJ2-7; 8 bases line up with TRBD1. This CDR3 is built from 14 residues. Germline V gives CDR1 MNHEY, CDR2 SMNVEV (reference sequence). Unmatched junction bases numbered 4, after V lost 2 bases and J lost 4 bases. CDR3 sequence (DNA): TGTGCCAGCAGTTTAAGGACAGGGTCATACGAGCAGTACTTC. It codes for CASSLRTGSYEQYF.

The DNA of the CDR3 is TGTGCCAGCAGTATAAAACAGGGTGGTGTAGGTGAAGCTTTCTTT. Protein: CASSIKQGGVGEAFF. This chain joins TRBV6-1 and TRBJ1-1, with TRBD1 as a possible D gene (6 bases). In germline, CDR1 is MNHNS, CDR2 SASEGT. V was cut by 5 bases and J by 7 bases, with 20 bases left in between. The CDR3 covers 15 residues.

This chain links TRBV25-1 with TRBJ1-4; 7 bases align to TRBD1. V lost 2 bases to trimming and J lost 5 bases; unmatched junction nucleotides: 2. The CDR3 covers 14 residues. The germline V gene encodes CDR1 MGHDK and CDR2 SYGVNS. CDR3 sequence (DNA): TGTGCCAGCAGTGAAGTACAGGGGAATGAAAAACTGTTTTTT. Translating gives CASSEVQGNEKLFF.

The rearrangement uses TRBV30 and TRBJ1-1; D uncertain. Germline V gene sequence: CDR1 GTSNPN, CDR2 SVGIG (reference sequence). The V end lost 2 bases, the J end lost 1 base, and 5 bases lay between the germline ends. The CDR3 runs to 12 residues. The CDR3 reads CAWSQSNTEAFF. CDR3 DNA sequence: TGTGCCTGGAGTCAGTCGAACACTGAAGCTTTCTTT.

This chain links TRBV5-6 with TRBJ2-3, with D uncertain. The CDR3 spans 13 residues. Trimming took 1 base from V and 5 from J, leaving 8 bases between them. Germline CDR1 reads SGHDT; CDR2 reads YYEEEE. CDR3: CASSLRSGDTQYF. The CDR3 nucleotides are TGTGCCAGCAGCTTGCGGTCAGGAGATACGCAGTATTTT.

This rearrangement joins TRBV5-6 to TRBJ2-1; D remains ambiguous. V lost 4 bases and J lost 2, with 16 bases in between. The CDR3 sequence is 16 residues long. CDR1 SGHDT and CDR2 YYEEEE come from the germline V gene. The CDR3 is CASSPQTRNPYNEQFF. DNA for the CDR3: TGTGCCAGCAGCCCCCAGACAAGAAACCCCTACAATGAGCAGTTCTTC.

The chain couples TRBV5-1 to TRBJ2-7, with 7 bases that match TRBD1. Trimming at V came to 0 bases and at J to 5 bases, leaving 5 bases not matched to a gene. CDR3 length: 14 amino acids. Germline V gene data show CDR1 as SGHRS and CDR2 as YFSETQ. This chain's CDR3 is CASSLGQGFDEQYF. Written as DNA, the CDR3 is TGCGCCAGCAGCTTGGGACAGGGTTTCGACGAGCAGTACTTC. Variable domain in full (rest from reference TRBV5-1 and TRBJ2-7): KAGVTQTPRYLIKTRGQQVTLSCSPISGHRSVSWYQQTPGQGLQFLFEYFSETQRNKGNFPGRFSGRQFSNSRSEMNVSTLELGDSALYLCASSLGQGFDEQYFGPGTRLTVT.

The chain couples TRBV18 to TRBJ1-1, with D possibly being TRBD1 (6 bases). The CDR3 contains 15 residues. Germline lookup yields CDR1 KGHSH and CDR2 LQKENI. Deletions cut 2 bases from V and 3 bases from J, with 13 bases between. CDR3 region: CASSPLGGRDTEAFF. The CDR3 DNA sequence: TGTGCCAGCTCACCATTGGGGGGCAGGGACACTGAAGCTTTCTTT.

The chain recombines TRBV6-1 with TRBJ2-2, with D uncertain. V was shortened by 6 bases and J by 5 bases, with 7 bases between the two germline ends. CDR3 length: 12 residues. CDR1 and CDR2 from the germline V gene are MNHNS and SASEGT. CDR3 nucleotides: TGTGCCAGCAGCTTTGGAACCGGGGAGCTGTTTTTT. Protein sequence: CASSFGTGELFF.

This clone was observed a few times. The J gene is TRBJ1-4, the V gene TRBV19; TRBD1 matches 12 bases. The length of the CDR3 is 21 residues. In germline, CDR1 is LNHDA, CDR2 SQIVND (reference sequence). Trimming removed 0 bases from V and 2 bases from J; junction bases left unmatched: 13. DNA for the CDR3: TGTGCCAGTAGTATAGATCGAGTGAGTCTGGGACAGGGGGCGACTAATGAAAAACTGTTTTTT. Encoded protein: CASSIDRVSLGQGATNEKLFF.

The rearrangement uses TRBV18 and TRBJ2-7, with 11 positions matching TRBD1. With V trimmed by 2 bases and J by 7 bases, 4 bases remained unmatched. This CDR3 is built from 14 residues. Per the germline V gene, CDR1 is KGHSH and CDR2 is LQKENI. This CDR3 is CASSPGQGAREQYF. CDR3 DNA: TGTGCCAGCTCACCAGGACAGGGGGCTCGGGAGCAGTACTTC.

V and J are TRBV18 and TRBJ1-2; 8 bases are shared with TRBD1. The length of the CDR3 is 15 residues. Germline V lookup: CDR1 KGHSH, CDR2 LQKENI. V lost 3 bases, J lost 8 bases, and 11 bases stayed unmatched. In DNA form, the CDR3 reads TGTGCCAGCTCACCCTTCGATCAGGGGGCGGGCGGCTACACCTTC. It encodes CASSPFDQGAGGYTF.

The chain recombines TRBV7-8 with TRBJ1-2; D gene uncertain. Trimming pared 6 bases from V and 7 bases from J, leaving 12 bases between. Germline loops: CDR1 SGHVS, CDR2 FQNEAQ. The CDR3 spans 12 residues. CDR3 in DNA: TGTGCCAGCAGTCCGCCCGGTAGTGGCTACACCTTC. Translating gives CASSPPGSGYTF.

V usage is TRBV28 and J usage is TRBJ1-4; D remains ambiguous. Germline values: CDR1 MDHEN, CDR2 SYDVKM. CDR3 length: 15 residues. Trimming pared 2 bases from V and 3 bases from J, leaving 10 bases between. The DNA of the CDR3 is TGTGCCAGCAGTTTACTTTCCGGCGCTAATGAAAAACTGTTTTTT. Encoded protein: CASSLLSGANEKLFF.

The chain is built from TRBV29-1 and TRBJ2-3, with 13 bases identical to TRBD2. The V gene's germline CDR1 is SQVTM and CDR2 ANQGSEA. The CDR3 totals 19 residues. Trimming removed 3 bases from V and 2 bases from J; junction bases left unmatched: 14. CDR3 bases: TGCAGCGTTGAGTATTGGACTAGCGGGAGATCTGGGAACACAGATACGCAGTATTTT. Translated, it gives CSVEYWTSGRSGNTDTQYF.

This chain links TRBV7-9 with TRBJ1-1; a weak D match, TRBD1 (6 bases). Trimming removed 4 bases at V and 2 bases at J, with 20 bases between. The CDR3 length is 17 residues. Germline values: CDR1 SEHNR, CDR2 FQNEAQ (reference sequence). CDR3 sequence reads: CASSSSYTGPLNTEAFF. The DNA for the CDR3 is TGTGCCAGCAGCTCCTCATATACAGGGCCCCTAAACACTGAAGCTTTCTTT.

The V call is TRBV9, the J call TRBJ1-3; 9 bases map to TRBD1. The CDR3 runs to 16 residues. With V trimmed by 3 bases and J by 7 bases, 11 bases remained unmatched. Germline CDR1 reads SGDLS; CDR2 reads YYNGEE. CDR3 sequence reads: CASSAPTGGTRNTIYF. The CDR3 nucleotides are TGTGCCAGCAGCGCTCCGACAGGGGGTACAAGGAACACCATATATTTT.